The T cell receptor (beta chain) described here comes from a study of blood T cell repertoires in COVID-19. Sequenced by immunoSEQ multiplex PCR; TCRdb stores in-frame clones only, minus some. The table includes roughly 88,000 clones, around nine tenths detected once. Per the germline V gene, CDR1 is MGHRA and CDR2 is YSYEKL. CDR3 size: 16 residues. The ends lost 4 bases at V and 9 bases at J; junction bases unmatched: 13. The sequenced material came from peripheral blood. The TCR originated in a woman between 45 and 60 years old in a cohort sampled during active COVID-19. The chain has TRBV4-1 and TRBJ2-1, with 9 bases fitting TRBD2. In DNA form, the CDR3 reads TGCGCCAGCAGCCTCGGATCCGGGACTAGCTCCCCTGAGCAGTTCTTC. This translates into CASSLGSGTSSPEQFF.